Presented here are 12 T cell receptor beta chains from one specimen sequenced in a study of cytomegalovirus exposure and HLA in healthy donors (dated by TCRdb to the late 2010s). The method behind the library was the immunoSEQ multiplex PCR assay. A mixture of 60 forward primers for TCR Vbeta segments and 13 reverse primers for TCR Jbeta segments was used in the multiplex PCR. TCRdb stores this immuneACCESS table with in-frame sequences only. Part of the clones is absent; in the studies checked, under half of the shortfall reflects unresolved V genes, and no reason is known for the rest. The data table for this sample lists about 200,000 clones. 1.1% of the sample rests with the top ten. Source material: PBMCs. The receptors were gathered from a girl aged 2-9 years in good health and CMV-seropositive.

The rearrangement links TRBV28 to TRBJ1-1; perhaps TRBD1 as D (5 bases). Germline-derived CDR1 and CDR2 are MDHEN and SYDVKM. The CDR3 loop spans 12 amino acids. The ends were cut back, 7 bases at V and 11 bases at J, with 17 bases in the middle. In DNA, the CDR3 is TGTGCCAGCAACACACCCCCGGGGGAGGCTTTCTTT. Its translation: CASNTPPGEAFF. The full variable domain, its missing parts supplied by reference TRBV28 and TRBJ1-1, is DVKVTQSSRYLVKRTGEKVFLECVQDMDHENMFWYRQDPGLGLRLIYFSYDVKMKEKGDIPEGYSVSREKKERFSLILESASTNQTSMYLCASNTPPGEAFFGQGTRLTVV.

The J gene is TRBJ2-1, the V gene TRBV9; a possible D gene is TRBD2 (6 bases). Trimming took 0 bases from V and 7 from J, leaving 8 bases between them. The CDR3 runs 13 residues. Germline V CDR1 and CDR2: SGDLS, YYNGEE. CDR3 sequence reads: CASSVAGGNEQFF. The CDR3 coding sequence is TGTGCCAGCAGCGTAGCTGGGGGGAATGAGCAGTTCTTC. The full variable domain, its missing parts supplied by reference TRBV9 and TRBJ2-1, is DSGVTQTPKHLITATGQRVTLRCSPRSGDLSVYWYQQSLDQGLQFLIQYYNGEERAKGNILERFSAQQFPDLHSELNLSSLELGDSALYFCASSVAGGNEQFFGPGTRLTVL.

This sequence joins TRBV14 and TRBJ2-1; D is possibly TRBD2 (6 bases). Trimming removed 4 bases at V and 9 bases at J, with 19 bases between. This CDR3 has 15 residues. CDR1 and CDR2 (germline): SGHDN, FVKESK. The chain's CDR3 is CASSRGSGLLGEQFF. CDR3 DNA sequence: TGTGCCAGCAGCCGGGGCAGCGGGTTGTTGGGTGAGCAGTTCTTC.

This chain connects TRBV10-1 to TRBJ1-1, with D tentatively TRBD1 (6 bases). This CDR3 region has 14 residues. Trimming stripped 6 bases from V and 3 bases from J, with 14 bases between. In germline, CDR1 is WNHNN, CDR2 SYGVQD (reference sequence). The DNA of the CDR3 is TGCGCCAGCAGCCTAGGGGGTCAGGACACTGAAGCTTTCTTT. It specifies CASSLGGQDTEAFF.

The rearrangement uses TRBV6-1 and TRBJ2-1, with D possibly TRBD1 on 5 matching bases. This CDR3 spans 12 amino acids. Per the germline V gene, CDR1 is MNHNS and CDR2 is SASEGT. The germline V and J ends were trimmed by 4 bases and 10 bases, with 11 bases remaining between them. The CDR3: CASSVRPGEQFF. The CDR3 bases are TGTGCCAGCAGTGTTCGTCCAGGGGAGCAGTTCTTC.

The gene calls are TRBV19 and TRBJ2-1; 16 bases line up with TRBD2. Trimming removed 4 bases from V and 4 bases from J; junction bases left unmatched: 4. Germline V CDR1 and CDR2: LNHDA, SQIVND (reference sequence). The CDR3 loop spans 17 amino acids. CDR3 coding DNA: TGTGCCAGTAGTACGGGGACTAGCGGGAGGGTTTACAATGAGCAGTTCTTC. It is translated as CASSTGTSGRVYNEQFF.

DNA for the CDR3: TGTGCCAGTAGAACCGACAGGGCCGTCGATGGCTACACCTTC. It encodes CASRTDRAVDGYTF. This chain connects TRBV19 to TRBJ1-2, with 7 bases identical to TRBD1. The CDR3 is made up of 14 amino acids. Germline V gene data show CDR1 as LNHDA and CDR2 as SQIVND (reference sequence). V dropped 6 bases and J dropped 6; count of bases not matched to a gene: 10.

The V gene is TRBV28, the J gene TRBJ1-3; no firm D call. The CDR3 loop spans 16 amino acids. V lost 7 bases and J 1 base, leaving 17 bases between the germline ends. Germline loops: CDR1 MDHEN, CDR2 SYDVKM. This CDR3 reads CASTMFREVSGNTIYF. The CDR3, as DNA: TGTGCCAGCACCATGTTCCGCGAAGTATCTGGAAACACCATATATTTT.

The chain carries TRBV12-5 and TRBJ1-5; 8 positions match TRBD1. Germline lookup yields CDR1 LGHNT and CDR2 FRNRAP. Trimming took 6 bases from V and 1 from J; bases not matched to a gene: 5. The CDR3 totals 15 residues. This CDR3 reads CASGYYRGSNQPQHF. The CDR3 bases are TGTGCTAGTGGGTACTACAGGGGGAGCAATCAGCCCCAGCATTTT. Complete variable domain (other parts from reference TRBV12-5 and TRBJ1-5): DARVTQTPRHKVTEMGQEVTMRCQPILGHNTVFWYRQTMMQGLELLAYFRNRAPLDDSGMPKDRFSAEMPDATLATLKIQPSEPRDSAVYFCASGYYRGSNQPQHFGDGTRLSIL.

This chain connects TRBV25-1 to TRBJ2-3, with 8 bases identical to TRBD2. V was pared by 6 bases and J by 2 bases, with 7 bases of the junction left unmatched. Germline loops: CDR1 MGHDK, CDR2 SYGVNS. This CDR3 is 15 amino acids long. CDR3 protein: CASSGGGLNTDTQYF. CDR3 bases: TGTGCCAGCAGCGGGGGGGGCCTTAACACAGATACGCAGTATTTT.

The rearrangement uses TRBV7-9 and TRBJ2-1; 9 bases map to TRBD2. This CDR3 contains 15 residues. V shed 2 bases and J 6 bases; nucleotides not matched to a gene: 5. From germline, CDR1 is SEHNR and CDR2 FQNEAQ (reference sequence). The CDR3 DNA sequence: TGTGCCAGCAGCTTATTTGGCGGGAGGGCCAATGAGCAGTTCTTC. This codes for CASSLFGGRANEQFF.

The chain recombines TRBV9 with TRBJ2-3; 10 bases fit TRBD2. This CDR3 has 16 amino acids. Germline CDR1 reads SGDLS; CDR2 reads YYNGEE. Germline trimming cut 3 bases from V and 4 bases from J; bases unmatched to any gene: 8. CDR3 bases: TGTGCCAGCAGCGCCCGAAGCGGGAGGGCCTCAGATACGCAGTATTTT. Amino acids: CASSARSGRASDTQYF.